This T cell receptor beta chain emerged from a study of OX40 agonist ivuxolimab in advanced cancers. Study-wide context: The costimulatory receptor OX40 (CD134) was targeted by ivuxolimab, a fully human IgG2 agonistic monoclonal antibody. Intravenous ivuxolimab was administered to patients every 2 weeks at six dose levels: 0.01, 0.1, 0.3, 1.5, 3 and 10 mg/kg. Among the 50 to 55 dose-escalation patients, around 20 had hepatocellular carcinoma, roughly 15 melanoma, 9 renal cell carcinoma and 9 head and neck cancer. In the dose-escalation cohort, 65% to 85% of patients were male, and the mean age was approximately 60 years with a range of roughly 20 to 85. Patients were allowed to have had prior anti-PD-1, anti-PD-L1 or anti-CTLA-4 therapy, and 40% of the dose-escalation patients had been treated with checkpoint inhibitors. Three dose-escalation patients achieved partial responses, one with hepatocellular carcinoma and two with cutaneous melanoma. Peripheral TCRbeta sequencing aimed to test whether ivuxolimab altered TCR sequence diversity and caused clonal T-cell expansion. The paper covers the monotherapy dose-escalation part of the phase I ivuxolimab trial, which included N of about 50 patients. General study outcomes and caveats: Antigen specificity was not determined for the clonally expanded peripheral T cells. Clonal expansion of both CD4+ and CD8+ blood T cells was observed from baseline to week 6 at doses 0.1 to 3.0 mg/kg. After ivuxolimab, expanded clones were on average more numerous among CD8+ T cells than among CD4+ T cells. In partial responders in the 0.1-3.0 mg/kg groups, normalized peripheral clonal expansion was found to be among the lowest, especially among CD8+ T cells. Low levels of normalized T-cell clonal expansion were also seen in some patients who did not respond.

Genomic DNA was isolated from the sorted cells so that the TCRbeta CDR3 region could be sequenced. The immunoSEQ Assay was used for sequencing of TCRbeta CDR3 regions. TCRdb's version of the immuneACCESS table is confined to in-frame rearrangements and falls short of the full clone set. An unresolved V gene accounts for under half of the shortfall where checked; the remainder is of unknown origin. This sample gives around 150,000 clones in total; roughly 94% of them show up just once. The ten most abundant clones make up about 0.31% of the sample. Based on the germline V gene, the CDR1 and CDR2 sequences are SGHTA and FQGNSA. The CDR3, cysteine through phenylalanine, is 17 amino acids long. Just the 51-base CDR3 DNA is kept, in frame starting at base 1. V and J lose 6 bases and 7 bases, and a span of 28 bases separates them. Patients with a history of autoimmune disease or receiving systemic immunosuppression were excluded from the trial. Peripheral blood for TCR sequencing was collected from all dose cohorts at baseline, on cycle 4 day 1, and on cycle 7 day 1. The samples were drawn from a first-in-human, open-label, multicenter phase I dose-escalation trial of ivuxolimab. Adults with locally advanced or metastatic head and neck squamous cell, hepatocellular, melanoma or renal cell carcinoma were enrolled in the trial. Before TCR sequencing, CD4+ T cells and CD8+ T cells were sorted from peripheral blood as separate populations.

With respect to this clone: The specificity of this receptor is unknown. Base-call qualities are not available, and no considerably larger clone is one nucleotide away.

The sequence links TRBV7-2 to TRBJ2-7, and perhaps TRBD1 as D gene, on 6 matching bases. The sequence was obtained from an adult with an advanced solid tumor such as melanoma, head and neck, liver or kidney cancer. The sample here was CD4+ or CD8+ T cells sorted from blood, taken in a trial of the OX40 agonist ivuxolimab. In nucleotide form, the sequence is TGTGCCAGCAGACCCGGGACACCCCTAAATGGCCATAAGGAGCAGTACTTC. It is translated as CASRPGTPLNGHKEQYF.